This T cell receptor (beta chain) was recovered during a study of cytomegalovirus exposure and HLA in healthy donors. J lost 8 bases, V lost 1 base, and 9 bases had no gene match. CDR3 length: 16 residues. Germline V gene lookup returns CDR1 MNHEY and CDR2 SMNVEV (reference sequence). As regards this clone: The antigen remains unidentified.

General observations from the study: In an earlier analysis, productive rearrangement rates for most beta V segments clustered near 87% or 30%. Later, an analysis found that common viral pathogens appeared to be linked with several of the most significant clusters.

The PCR used 60 Vbeta and 13 Jbeta primers. Measured with immunoSEQ multiplex PCR; TCRdb has only the in-frame clones, and not every one. The sample has approximately 100,000 clones, about 59% seen once. The TCR sequence derives from a man aged 25 to 45 in good health and CMV-seropositive. V and J are TRBV27 and TRBJ2-1, with TRBD2 identical over 9 bases. Input material: PBMCs. For the CDR3, the DNA is TGTGCCAGCAGTTTATTCGCGGGGGGGGCCTTGGATGAGCAGTTCTTC. Translated: CASSLFAGGALDEQFF.